The T cell receptor (beta chain) under discussion was sequenced for a study of neurological immune-mediated disorders. This clonotype came up many times. The antigen is undetermined. This CDR3 has 15 residues. V was pared by 4 bases and J by 3 bases, with 15 bases between. CDR1 is SGHNT, CDR2 YYREEE, per germline (reference sequence). 5'RACE with 10-nucleotide random UMIs produced the cDNA. Sequencing runs each generated in excess of 180 million TCR-beta sequences derived from 15-18 subjects. TCRdb fed the 5' RACE reads into MiXCR, producing one record per CDR3 protein. The table lists some 16,000 distinct CDR3 sequences, approximately 14% of them singletons. The study, taken as a whole, reports: CDR3 amino acid sequences of expanded clones were not shared across subjects, a result suggesting private repertoires in all groups.

The TCR was taken from a man in his fifties or sixties with HTLV-1-associated myelopathy (HAM/TSP). The sequenced sample was PBMCs. The V call is TRBV5-4, the J call TRBJ2-3; the D gene is possibly TRBD2 (6 bases). The DNA for the CDR3 is TGTGCCAGCAGCGTAAGGGATCGGGAGACAGATACGCAGTATTTT. It translates to CASSVRDRETDTQYF. Complete variable domain (other parts from reference TRBV5-4 and TRBJ2-3): ETGVTQSPTHLIKTRGQQVTLRCSSQSGHNTVSWYQQALGQGPQFIFQYYREEENGRGNFPPRFSGLQFPNYSSELNVNALELDDSALYLCASSVRDRETDTQYFGPGTRLTVL.